This T cell receptor (beta chain) is from a study of shared clonotypes between healthy human individuals. Findings and limits, study-wide: Larger richness was generally estimated for naive than memory subsets. Sharing across four donors was highest in naive CD4 (roughly 5%) and lowest in memory CD8 (about 0.4%).

The CDR3 has 14 residues. The trim removed 3 bases at V and 1 base at J, leaving 0 bases unmatched. The V gene's germline CDR1 is KGHSH and CDR2 LQKENI. In the case of this clone: Its antigen is undetermined.

Sequenced by immunoSEQ multiplex PCR; TCRdb stores in-frame clones only, minus some. The profile shows approximately 82,000 clones, under 65% of them singletons. The sequence came from a man younger than 45 in good health. This chain uses TRBV18 with TRBJ2-7; 10 positions match TRBD1. Source material: memory CD8+ T cells sorted from blood. Specified subset: CD45RO+ cells pooled with CCR7-negative TemRA cells. The CDR3 DNA reads as TGTGCCAGCTCACCGGGACAGGGGTCCTACGAGCAGTACTTC. This codes for CASSPGQGSYEQYF.